The present T cell receptor (beta chain) was sequenced within a study of cytomegalovirus exposure and HLA in healthy donors. With 60 Vbeta and 13 Jbeta primers, the PCR was carried out. Methods used by the authors: Later, an analysis found roughly 80 million unique TCR beta chains, and 8.5 million to 12 million of these were shared. Using immunoSEQ multiplex PCR, the repertoire was profiled, and TCRdb retains in-frame clones only, with some absent. V and J calls and clone size are given by that table; D and trimming were obtained from the DNA. The table records approximately 140,000 clones, under 90% of them present only once. CDR1 SGHRS and CDR2 YFSETQ come from the germline V gene. The V end was cut by 2 bases, the J end by 3 bases, with 11 bases between. This CDR3 has 14 amino acids.

V usage is TRBV5-1 and J usage is TRBJ1-1; D is undetermined. The sequenced material came from PBMCs. This TCR derives from a male donor in good health and CMV-seronegative. The CDR3 DNA sequence: TGCGCCAGCAGCTTTATACCTCGGGACACTGAAGCTTTCTTT. This translates into CASSFIPRDTEAFF.